Shown below are 17 T cell receptor beta chains from a single sample sequenced in a study of metastatic and nonmetastatic thyroid tumors. TCRdb re-called clones via MiXCR from the PCR reads. Of roughly 90,000 clones detected, around 14% appear once; the ten largest clones hold roughly 4%. Patients underwent thyroid surgery, and none had received any treatment before it. What was sequenced was blood. Receptor source: a female donor with papillary thyroid cancer or a benign thyroid nodule (not recorded which). Some clones in this sample may be carry-over from other donors' samples.

This clone showed up many times. The chain couples TRBV9 to TRBJ2-6; no clear D gene. V was pared by 3 bases and J by 0 bases, with 7 bases between. This CDR3 contains 15 residues. CDR1 is SGDLS, CDR2 YYNGEE, per germline. CDR3 residues: CASSAWSSGANVLTF. The CDR3 DNA is TGTGCCAGCAGCGCCTGGAGCTCTGGGGCCAACGTCCTGACTTTC.

This clone was counted only a few times. Just one base apart from a much larger clone, this may be a read error. The sample has other DNA sequences that encode this CDR3 too. This chain joins TRBV18 and TRBJ1-3; D uncertain. The CDR3 covers 14 residues. Germline CDR1 and CDR2: KGHSH and LQKENI. Trimming left V 2 bases short and J 6 bases short, with 11 bases between. The chain's CDR3 is CASSPAATENTIYF. CDR3 nucleotide sequence: TGTGCCAGCTCACCAGCAGCTACGGAAAACACCATATATTTT.

This clone appeared many times. The J gene is TRBJ1-4, the V gene TRBV28; unclear D gene. The V end lost 2 bases, the J end lost 12 bases, and 16 bases lay between the germline ends. Germline V gene data show CDR1 as MDHEN and CDR2 as SYDVKM. CDR3 size: 14 residues. The CDR3 DNA sequence: TGTGCCAGCAGTTTAGGACTCTCCTATAAGGAACTGTTTTTT. Its protein product is CASSLGLSYKELFF.

This clone was seen more than once but under ten times. The genes are TRBV18 and TRBJ2-5; no clear D. The CDR3 consists of 14 residues. The germline CDR1 and CDR2 sequences are KGHSH and LQKENI. V was cut by 2 bases and J by 1 base, with 8 bases left in between. The CDR3 protein is CASSPYGFQETQYF. CDR3 DNA sequence: TGTGCCAGCTCACCATACGGTTTCCAAGAGACCCAGTACTTC.

At least ten counts were recorded for this clone. The rearrangement uses TRBV7-8 and TRBJ2-7; 13 nucleotides align to TRBD2. This CDR3 contains 15 residues. V was clipped by 5 bases and J by 1 base; unmatched bases: 2. Germline lookup yields CDR1 SGHVS and CDR2 FQNEAQ. Here the CDR3 reads CASSKGLAGSYEQYF. In DNA, the CDR3 is TGTGCCAGCAGCAAGGGACTAGCGGGGTCCTACGAGCAGTACTTC.

In this sample, this clone turned up many times. J is TRBJ2-3 and V is TRBV7-9, with D perhaps TRBD1 (5 bases). The CDR3 length is 18 residues. Germline V gene lookup returns CDR1 SEHNR and CDR2 FQNEAQ (reference sequence). The V end was cut by 1 base, the J end by 1 base, with 18 bases between. DNA for the CDR3: TGTGCCAGCAGCTTAGTCCCTGGACACGGCGAGGGCACAGATACGCAGTATTTT. Translated: CASSLVPGHGEGTDTQYF. Full variable domain (remainder filled in from reference TRBV7-9 and TRBJ2-3): DTGVSQNPRHKITKRGQNVTFRCDPISEHNRLYWYRQTLGQGPEFLTYFQNEAQLEKSRLLSDRFSAERPKGSFSTLEIQRTEQGDSAMYLCASSLVPGHGEGTDTQYFGPGTRLTVL.

This clone was seen at least ten times. The chain carries TRBV2 and TRBJ1-5; TRBD1 matches at 9 bases. Trimming at V came to 8 bases and at J to 6 bases, leaving 5 bases not matched to a gene. CDR3 length: 13 amino acids. Germline V gene data show CDR1 as SNHLY and CDR2 as FYNNEI. The CDR3: CASGQGRAQPQHF. The CDR3 region has the DNA TGTGCCAGCGGACAGGGGAGGGCTCAGCCCCAGCATTTT.

This chain joins TRBV11-2 and TRBJ1-1; D possibly corresponds to TRBD1 (5 bases). This CDR3 has 13 amino acids. The germline gives CDR1 SGHAT, CDR2 FQNNGV. V dropped 0 bases and J dropped 10 bases, with 12 bases sitting between them. The CDR3 region has the DNA TGTGCCAGCAGCTTAGAGGCAGGGAATCCAGCTTTCTTT. This codes for CASSLEAGNPAFF.

The sample holds a few counts of this clone. This chain joins TRBV29-1 and TRBJ2-1, with 8 bases identical to TRBD2. The germline CDR1 and CDR2 sequences are SQVTM and ANQGSEA. The CDR3 is made up of 16 amino acids. Trimming removed 0 bases from V and 3 bases from J; junction bases left unmatched: 7. CDR3 sequence: CSVEDLPGLGYNEQFF. The CDR3 DNA sequence: TGCAGCGTTGAAGATCTGCCGGGACTAGGCTACAATGAGCAGTTCTTC.

In regard to this clone: A junction end diverges from the germline sequence, so it may reflect a read error. J is TRBJ2-3 and V is TRBV11-3; 11 nucleotides align to TRBD2. This CDR3 is built from 15 residues. Germline V gene lookup returns CDR1 SGHNT and CDR2 YENEEA. The CDR3 nucleotides read TGTGCCAACAGCTTAGATAGCGGGGGGGCCTATACGCAGTATTTT. This encodes CANSLDSGGAYTQYF.

A note on this clone: This clone may be a read error of a much larger clone one base away. Distinct nucleotide sequences in the sample also encode this CDR3. The chain joins TRBV28 to TRBJ2-1; tentatively, D is TRBD2 (5 bases). In germline, CDR1 is MDHEN, CDR2 SYDVKM. The CDR3 is 12 residues long. The ends were cut back, 4 bases at V and 9 bases at J, with 10 bases in the middle. The CDR3 region is CASSSRRGEQFF. The CDR3 DNA reads as TGTGCCAGCAGTTCGAGACGGGGTGAGCAGTTCTTC.

In its sample, this clone was seen many times. The chain recombines TRBV5-1 with TRBJ1-1; 10 nucleotides agree with TRBD1. The CDR3 spans 18 residues. The germline V gene encodes CDR1 SGHRS and CDR2 YFSETQ. V was clipped by 5 bases and J by 5 bases; unmatched bases: 18. The CDR3 nucleotides read TGCGCCAGCAGTCGTGACCCGGGACAGGGGCTGTTGGGGACTGAAGCTTTCTTT. Its protein product is CASSRDPGQGLLGTEAFF.

This clone was seen at least ten times. The V and J genes are TRBV6-1 and TRBJ1-1; TRBD1 might be the D (6 bases). The CDR3 sequence is 15 residues long. Germline V gene sequence: CDR1 MNHNS, CDR2 SASEGT. V lost 7 bases to trimming and J lost 4 bases, with 19 bases between them. For the CDR3, the DNA is TGTGCCAGCATAGGGGGTCGGGGGCGAGTCACTGAAGCTTTCTTT. It yields the protein CASIGGRGRVTEAFF.

This clone was seen repeatedly, ten times or more. This chain uses TRBV9 with TRBJ2-1; 8 bases align to TRBD2. CDR1 and CDR2 from the germline V gene are SGDLS and YYNGEE. The CDR3 contains 13 residues. V was pared by 3 bases and J by 7 bases, with 3 bases of the junction left unmatched. The DNA for the CDR3 is TGTGCCAGCAGCGATTCGGGAGGGAATGAGCAGTTCTTC. This encodes CASSDSGGNEQFF.

This clone is medium-sized within its sample. The chain uses TRBV19 and TRBJ1-1, with 7 bases matching TRBD1. Germline-derived CDR1 and CDR2 are LNHDA and SQIVND (reference sequence). J lost 7 bases, V lost 4 bases, and 3 bases had no gene match. This CDR3 spans 12 amino acids. The DNA for the CDR3 is TGTGCCAGTAGTACGGACAGGTATGAAGCTTTCTTT. Translating it yields CASSTDRYEAFF.

This clone was seen at least ten times. This rearrangement joins TRBV19 to TRBJ2-3; 8 bases fit TRBD1. The CDR3 runs 15 residues. J lost 3 bases, V lost 6 bases, and 8 bases had no gene match. Germline CDR1 reads LNHDA; CDR2 reads SQIVND (reference sequence). The CDR3 is CASSRTGKRTDTQYF. The CDR3, as DNA: TGTGCCAGTAGCCGGACAGGGAAGAGGACAGATACGCAGTATTTT.

The chain carries TRBV9 and TRBJ2-7; tentative D call: TRBD1 (9 bases). Trimming cost V 2 bases and J 7 bases, with 19 bases left between them. Germline-derived CDR1 and CDR2 are SGDLS and YYNGEE. The CDR3 contains 15 residues. As DNA, the CDR3 is TGTGCCAGCAGCGTCATGGGCGGGGGGACAGGGGAGCAGTACTTC. Translation: CASSVMGGGTGEQYF.